This TCR beta chain appears in the sequencing data of a study of blood T cells in healthy people across ages. Germline CDR1 MNHEY, CDR2 SVGAGI. This CDR3 spans 18 amino acids. Losses at the gene ends were 0 bases for V and 4 bases for J; bases not matched to a gene: 6. Sample-barcoded 5' priming and a J-beta primer mix drove a second PCR of about 6 to 12 cycles. Each CDR3 protein gets one entry after TCRdb re-called the 5' RACE reads with MiXCR. Of 870,000 or so distinct CDR3 sequences detected, about 30% appear once; the ten largest clones hold 15% to 20%. This clonotype was picked up many times. This clonotype originated in a woman older than 75 in good health. The chain recombines TRBV6-5 with TRBJ2-6; 10 bases map to TRBD2. The sequenced sample consisted of blood. The CDR3 loop reads CASSYSNLAGAGANVLTF. Written as DNA, the CDR3 is TGTGCCAGCAGTTACTCGAACCTAGCGGGGGCCGGGGCCAACGTCCTGACTTTC.